This T cell receptor beta chain was profiled in a study of control samples from healthy donors and cancer patients. Sequencing was performed with immunoSEQ multiplex PCR; in TCRdb, only in-frame clones are kept and a portion is missing. Of roughly 200,000 clones in the sample, about 91% are singletons; the top ten hold over 1.5%. CDR1 and CDR2 from the germline V gene are SGHRS and YFSETQ. There are 13 residues in the CDR3. Between the trimmed V and J ends, which lost 5 bases and 3 bases, there was a span of 12 bases. The V gene is TRBV5-1, the J gene TRBJ2-7; TRBD1 is a possible D gene (5 bases). The clonotype originates from a young man in good health. The sequencing sample was made of blood. In DNA form, the CDR3 reads TGCGCCAGCAGTATGACAGCACACTACGAGCAGTACTTC. Its translation is CASSMTAHYEQYF.